What follows describes a single T cell receptor beta chain. Its antigen is not known. CDR3 length equals 13 residues. Germline assignment: CDR1 SQVTM and CDR2 ANQGSEA. Trimming shortened V by 8 bases and J by 6 bases, and 17 bases separated the two germline ends. Having ophthalmopathy, the donors showed moderate-to-severe activity, CAS ≥3 and NOSPECS ≥4, with disease lasting under 3 months. Researchers turned away patients with other autoimmune diseases, uncontrolled infections, pregnancy or lactation. Out of about 11 ml of fresh peripheral blood, PBMCs were obtained. CDR3 regions of TCR beta were amplified from RNA transcripts. A first-round RT-PCR used HTBI primers, followed by a second-round multiplex PCR. TCRdb itself ran the multiplex PCR reads through MiXCR, one entry per CDR3 protein. The data show hundreds of thousands of distinct CDR3 sequences, approximately 39% seen once. The sample belongs to a study of Graves' ophthalmopathy and Graves' hyperthyroidism. Study-wide results and caveats: Most clonotypes expanded in thyroid above 0.001 frequency were present in blood too.

V is TRBV29-1 and J is TRBJ1-5; TRBD1 is a possible D gene (5 bases). The receptor's source is an adult man with Graves' ophthalmopathy. What was sequenced was peripheral blood. CDR3 amino acids: CSLSTEPGQPQHF. CDR3 DNA: TGCAGCCTATCGACAGAGCCCGGTCAGCCCCAGCATTTT. The full variable domain, rest sourced from reference TRBV29-1 and TRBJ1-5, is SAVISQKPSRDICQRGTSLTIQCQVDSQVTMMFWYRQQPGQSLTLIATANQGSEATYESGFVIDKFPISRPNLTFSTLTVSNMSPEDSSIYLCSLSTEPGQPQHFGDGTRLSIL.